In this sample, the clone carrying this T cell receptor beta chain turned up once. V was clipped by 5 bases and J by 1 base, with 5 bases between them. The CDR3 totals 12 residues. The V gene's germline CDR1 is LNHDA and CDR2 SQIVND (reference sequence). The entry originates in a study of T cells after somatic rescue of genetic block. Produced via immunoSEQ multiplex PCR; TCRdb's table is partial and in-frame only. The repertoire consists of 110,000 or so clones, with 75% to 95% occurring once and the leading ten covering about 1.5%. The receptor comes from a woman aged 18 to 35. Sequencing was carried out using peripheral blood mononuclear cells (PBMCs). The V and J genes are TRBV19 and TRBJ1-1, with D perhaps matching TRBD1 (5 bases). CDR3 sequence reads: CASSDRNTEAFF. The CDR3 nucleotides are TGTGCCAGTAGTGACAGGAACACTGAAGCTTTCTTT.